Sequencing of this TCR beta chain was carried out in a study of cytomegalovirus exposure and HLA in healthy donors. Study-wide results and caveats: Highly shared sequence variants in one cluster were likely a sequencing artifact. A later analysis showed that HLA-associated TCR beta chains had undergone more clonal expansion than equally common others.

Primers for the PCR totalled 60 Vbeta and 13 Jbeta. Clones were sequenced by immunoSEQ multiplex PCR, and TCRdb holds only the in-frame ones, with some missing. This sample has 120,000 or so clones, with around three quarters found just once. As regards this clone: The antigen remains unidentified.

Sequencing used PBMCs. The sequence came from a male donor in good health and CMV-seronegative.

The CDR3 region has the DNA TGTGCCAGCACCGCCCTCGGGACAGGGAAGCGAAATGAGCAGTTCTTC. Residues: CASTALGTGKRNEQFF. The J gene is TRBJ2-1, the V gene TRBV25-1; 9 nucleotides align to TRBD1. This CDR3 is 16 amino acids long. The junction had 14 bases not matched to a gene; V was cut back by 7 bases and J by 7 bases. The germline V gene has CDR1 MGHDK and CDR2 SYGVNS.